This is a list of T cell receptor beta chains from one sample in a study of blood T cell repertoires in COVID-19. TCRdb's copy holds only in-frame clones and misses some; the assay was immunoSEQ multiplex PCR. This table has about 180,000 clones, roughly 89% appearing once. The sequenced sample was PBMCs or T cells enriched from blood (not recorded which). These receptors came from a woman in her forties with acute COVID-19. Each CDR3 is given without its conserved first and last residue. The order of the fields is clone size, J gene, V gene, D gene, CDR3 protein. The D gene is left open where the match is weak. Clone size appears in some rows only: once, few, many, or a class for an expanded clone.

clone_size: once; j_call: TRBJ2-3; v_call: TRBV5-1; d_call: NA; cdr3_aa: ASKFERSTDTQY
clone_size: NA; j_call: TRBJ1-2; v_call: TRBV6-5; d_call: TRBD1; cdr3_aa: ASSRGQGGSGYT
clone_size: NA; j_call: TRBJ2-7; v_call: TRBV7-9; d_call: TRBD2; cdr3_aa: ASSWIAGGPMDEQY
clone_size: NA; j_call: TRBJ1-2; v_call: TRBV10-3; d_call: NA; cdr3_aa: ATTQGSYGYT
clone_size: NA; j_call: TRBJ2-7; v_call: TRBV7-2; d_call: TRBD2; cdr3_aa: ASSLVGGGMYEQY
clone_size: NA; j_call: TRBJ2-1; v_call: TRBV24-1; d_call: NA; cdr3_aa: ATSDLGGLNEQF
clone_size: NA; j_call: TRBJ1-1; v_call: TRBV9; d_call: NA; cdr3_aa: ASSVRGSGEAF
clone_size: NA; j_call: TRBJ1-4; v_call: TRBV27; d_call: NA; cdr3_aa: ASSLNRASEKLF
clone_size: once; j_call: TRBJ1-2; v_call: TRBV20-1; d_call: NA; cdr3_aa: SAPFGSGYT
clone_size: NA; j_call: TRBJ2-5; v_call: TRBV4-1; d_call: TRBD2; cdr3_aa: ASSGGRAGGGETQY
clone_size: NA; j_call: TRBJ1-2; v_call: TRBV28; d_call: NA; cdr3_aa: ASSSGLGVGSYGYT
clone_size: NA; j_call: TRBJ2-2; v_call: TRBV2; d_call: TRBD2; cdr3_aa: ASRKGLAGNTGELF
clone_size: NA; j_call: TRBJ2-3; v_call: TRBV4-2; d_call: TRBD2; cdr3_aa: ASSQDRITSGRTLTFRDTQY
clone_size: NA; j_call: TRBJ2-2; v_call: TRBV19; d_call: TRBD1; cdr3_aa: ASSETGANTGELF
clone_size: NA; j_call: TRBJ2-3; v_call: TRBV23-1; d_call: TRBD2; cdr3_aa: ASSQPPGARTSEGDTQY